This is a list of T cell receptor beta chains from one sample in a study of OX40 agonist ivuxolimab in advanced cancers. TCRdb's table, derived via immunoSEQ multiplex PCR, lists solely in-frame clones and lacks some. There are tens of thousands of clones in the sample; approximately 94% occur only once, and roughly an eighth lies in the top ten. The sequences come from CD4+ or CD8+ T cells sorted from blood, collected in a trial of the OX40 agonist ivuxolimab. The source is an adult with an advanced solid tumor such as melanoma, head and neck, liver or kidney cancer. Both conserved end residues are part of each CDR3. Fields, in order: V gene, J gene, D gene, clone size, CDR3 DNA, CDR3 protein. A D gene is named only where the DNA matches it firmly. Clone size is stated in some rows and not others, as once, few, many or a class when expanded.

TRBV4-3	TRBJ2-7	NA	NA	TGCGCCAGCAGCCTAACTCAGGACCCCCGCGAGCAGTACTTC	CASSLTQDPREQYF
TRBV7-6	TRBJ2-4	NA	NA	TGTGCCAGCAGCCCGACGGGTGAAGTAGACATTCAGTACTTC	CASSPTGEVDIQYF
TRBV6-5	TRBJ1-1	NA	NA	TGTGCCAGCAGTTGGGGTAGGGCAGCTGAAGCTTTCTTT	CASSWGRAAEAFF
TRBV29-1	TRBJ2-7	NA	NA	TGCAGCGTTGAAGGAGAGGGGAGCTACGAGCAGTACTTC	CSVEGEGSYEQYF
TRBV27	TRBJ1-1	TRBD1	NA	TGTGCCAGCAGCATACAGGGGGATGGTGAAGCTTTCTTT	CASSIQGDGEAFF
TRBV7-6	TRBJ2-1	TRBD2	NA	TGTGCCAGCAGCTCTCCCGGGACTAGCGAGGGGAATGAGCAGTTCTTC	CASSSPGTSEGNEQFF
TRBV9	TRBJ1-1	TRBD1	NA	TGTGCCAGCAGTATGGACAGGGGGAACACTGAAGCTTTCTTT	CASSMDRGNTEAFF
TRBV9	TRBJ2-3	TRBD2	NA	TGTGCCAGCAGCGCCTCTAGCGGATACAGCCCCAGAGATACGCAGTATTTT	CASSASSGYSPRDTQYF
TRBV4-3	TRBJ1-5	NA	few	TGCGCCAGCAGCCAAGGGGGAATGGGCAATCAGCCCCAGCATTTT	CASSQGGMGNQPQHF
TRBV9	TRBJ1-1	NA	NA	TGTGCCAGCAGCCCAAGGGGATGGGAGAACACTGAAGCTTTCTTT	CASSPRGWENTEAFF
TRBV5-1	TRBJ1-2	NA	once	TGCGCCAGCAGTGGAGGGAATCGTGGCTACACCTTC	CASSGGNRGYTF
TRBV2	TRBJ2-3	NA	NA	TGTGCCAGCAGGGTGGACCTTAGGGGTACAGATACGCAGTATTTT	CASRVDLRGTDTQYF
TRBV9	TRBJ2-7	NA	NA	TGTGCCAGCAGCCCACCCCCCTACGAGCAGTACTTC	CASSPPPYEQYF
TRBV6-1	TRBJ1-4	NA	NA	TGTGCCAGCAACCCCCGGGACTTAAATGAAAAACTGTTTTTT	CASNPRDLNEKLFF
TRBV27	TRBJ2-3	TRBD2	NA	TGTGCCAGCAGTTTTTTAGGGCTAGCGGGAGCAGATACGCAGTATTTT	CASSFLGLAGADTQYF
TRBV7-6	TRBJ2-1	TRBD1	NA	TGTGCCAGCAGCTCGGACAGGGTGGTGAATGAGCAGTTCTTC	CASSSDRVVNEQFF
TRBV18	TRBJ2-7	TRBD2	once	TGTGCCAGCTCACCGGCGGGGGAGAGCTCCTACGAGCAGTACTTC	CASSPAGESSYEQYF
TRBV28	TRBJ2-3	TRBD2	NA	TGTGCCAGCGCTAGCGGCTTCACAGATACGCAGTATTTT	CASASGFTDTQYF
TRBV6-5	TRBJ1-2	NA	NA	TGTGCCAGCAGTTACTCGGTTCCACTGGATGGCTACACCTTC	CASSYSVPLDGYTF
TRBV6-5	TRBJ1-4	TRBD1	NA	TGTGCCAGCAGTCCCAGGGGGCTGAGTGAAAAACTGTTTTTT	CASSPRGLSEKLFF
TRBV27	TRBJ1-2	TRBD1	NA	TGTGCCAGCAGTCCCGGGACAGGGCCCATCGGGGGCTATGGCTACACCTTC	CASSPGTGPIGGYGYTF
TRBV7-9	TRBJ1-4	TRBD1	NA	TGTGCCAGCAGCTTAAGACAGGGATATGCTGAAAAACTGTTTTTT	CASSLRQGYAEKLFF
TRBV27	TRBJ2-2	TRBD1	NA	TGTGCCAGCAGTTTAATCTCGGGACAGGGGGCGACCGGGGAGCTGTTTTTT	CASSLISGQGATGELFF
TRBV11-2	TRBJ2-4	NA	NA	TGTGCCAGCAGCTTGTGGGACAACAAAAACATTCAGTACTTC	CASSLWDNKNIQYF
TRBV7-2	TRBJ2-3	NA	once	TGTGCCAGCAGCTCCCCCCGACAGGTTAGCACAGATACGCAGTATTTT	CASSSPRQVSTDTQYF
TRBV7-7	TRBJ1-4	NA	NA	TGTGCCAGCAGCCCGGGGGTTTCGGGTAATGAAAAACTGTTTTTT	CASSPGVSGNEKLFF
TRBV5-1	TRBJ2-7	TRBD1	NA	TGCGCCAGCAGCTTGGGGGGACAGGACGAGCAGTACTTC	CASSLGGQDEQYF
TRBV9	TRBJ2-3	NA	NA	TGTGCCAGCAGCGTAGATAGCACAGATACGCAGTATTTT	CASSVDSTDTQYF
TRBV18	TRBJ1-4	TRBD1	NA	TGTGCCAGCTCACGCACGACAGGGAAGGGTGAAAAACTGTTTTTT	CASSRTTGKGEKLFF
TRBV7-2	TRBJ1-4	TRBD1	NA	TGTGCCAGCAGCTTAGCAGGAGGGGGCCGGGAAAAACTGTTTTTT	CASSLAGGGREKLFF
TRBV7-9	TRBJ2-1	NA	NA	TGTGCCAGCAGCCAGAGCGGGCAAAACAATGAGCAGTTCTTC	CASSQSGQNNEQFF
TRBV29-1	TRBJ1-2	NA	NA	TGCAGCGCCCTACCGACAGGCAACTATGGCTACACCTTC	CSALPTGNYGYTF